The entry that follows covers one T cell receptor (beta chain) sequence. The antigen is not known. This entry belongs to a study of T cells in localized non-small cell lung cancer. General study results and limits: Analysis by sequencing included only one tumor region, so heterogeneity remains possible. Overall survival was longer when the density of T cells in the blood was higher. Tumor showed lower T cell clonality than uninvolved adjacent lung, where it was highest. Median detection of top 100 tumor clones in adjacent lung was about 60 clones.

This CDR3 has 15 amino acids. Germline V lookup: CDR1 SGHDT, CDR2 YYEEEE. Trimming cost V 0 bases and J 4 bases; bases outside gene matches: 2. Produced via immunoSEQ multiplex PCR; TCRdb's table is partial and in-frame only. The sample shows 16,000 or so clones, roughly 82% of them seen only once. The receptor's source is an older male donor with stage I lung adenocarcinoma. Specimen: peripheral blood, collected before any cancer treatment. The chain uses TRBV5-6 and TRBJ2-1, with 9 bases aligning to TRBD2. As DNA, the CDR3 is TGTGCCAGCAGCTTGGTGCGGGGGGGGTACAATGAGCAGTTCTTC. Translation gives CASSLVRGGYNEQFF. Full variable domain (rest looked up from reference TRBV5-6 and TRBJ2-1): DAGVTQSPTHLIKTRGQQVTLRCSPKSGHDTVSWYQQALGQGPQFIFQYYEEEERQRGNFPDRFSGHQFPNYSSELNVNALLLGDSALYLCASSLVRGGYNEQFFGPGTRLTVL.